The T cell receptor (beta chain) described here comes from a study of sequential checkpoint blockade in melanoma. Across the study: Each arm's sequence ended with maintenance nivolumab.

This sample's treatment: randomized to nivolumab then ipilimumab (arm A) or the reverse (arm B). Relative to its sample, this clone is medium-sized. Antigen specificity is unknown. General study results and limits: Tumor T-cell fraction and clonality correlated with PD-L1 and CD8+ counts.

Assay used: immunoSEQ multiplex PCR; TCRdb lists only in-frame clones, some missing. Of a few thousand clones listed, approximately 39% are singletons. The V end lost 7 bases, the J end lost 10 bases, and 23 bases lay between the germline ends. Per the germline V gene, CDR1 is SGHNT and CDR2 is YENEEA. The CDR3 totals 15 residues. The V call is TRBV11-3, the J call TRBJ2-1, with D hard to call. The sequencing here drew on tumor tissue (inferred from file names), taken from a patient given nivolumab and ipilimumab in sequence. This receptor was identified in a human donor with melanoma. CDR3 loop: CASNFMGVRVVEQFF. For the CDR3, the DNA is TGTGCCAGCAACTTTATGGGTGTCCGGGTTGTAGAGCAGTTCTTC.